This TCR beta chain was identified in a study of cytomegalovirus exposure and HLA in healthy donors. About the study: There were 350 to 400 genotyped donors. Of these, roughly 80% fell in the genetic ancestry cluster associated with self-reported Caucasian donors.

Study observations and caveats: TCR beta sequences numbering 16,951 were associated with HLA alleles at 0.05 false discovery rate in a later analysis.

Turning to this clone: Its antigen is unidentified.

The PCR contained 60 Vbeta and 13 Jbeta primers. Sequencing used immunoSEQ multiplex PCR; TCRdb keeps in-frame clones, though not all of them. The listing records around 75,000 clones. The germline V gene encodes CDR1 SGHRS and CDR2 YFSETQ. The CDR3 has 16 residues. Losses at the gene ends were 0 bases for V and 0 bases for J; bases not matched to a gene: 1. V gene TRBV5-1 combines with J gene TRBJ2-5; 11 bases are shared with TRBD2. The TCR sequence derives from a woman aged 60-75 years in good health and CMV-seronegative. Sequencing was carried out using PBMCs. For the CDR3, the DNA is TGCGCCAGCAGCTTGGGACTAGCGGGGAACCAAGAGACCCAGTACTTC. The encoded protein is CASSLGLAGNQETQYF. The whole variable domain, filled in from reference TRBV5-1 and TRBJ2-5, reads KAGVTQTPRYLIKTRGQQVTLSCSPISGHRSVSWYQQTPGQGLQFLFEYFSETQRNKGNFPGRFSGRQFSNSRSEMNVSTLELGDSALYLCASSLGLAGNQETQYFGPGTRLLVL.